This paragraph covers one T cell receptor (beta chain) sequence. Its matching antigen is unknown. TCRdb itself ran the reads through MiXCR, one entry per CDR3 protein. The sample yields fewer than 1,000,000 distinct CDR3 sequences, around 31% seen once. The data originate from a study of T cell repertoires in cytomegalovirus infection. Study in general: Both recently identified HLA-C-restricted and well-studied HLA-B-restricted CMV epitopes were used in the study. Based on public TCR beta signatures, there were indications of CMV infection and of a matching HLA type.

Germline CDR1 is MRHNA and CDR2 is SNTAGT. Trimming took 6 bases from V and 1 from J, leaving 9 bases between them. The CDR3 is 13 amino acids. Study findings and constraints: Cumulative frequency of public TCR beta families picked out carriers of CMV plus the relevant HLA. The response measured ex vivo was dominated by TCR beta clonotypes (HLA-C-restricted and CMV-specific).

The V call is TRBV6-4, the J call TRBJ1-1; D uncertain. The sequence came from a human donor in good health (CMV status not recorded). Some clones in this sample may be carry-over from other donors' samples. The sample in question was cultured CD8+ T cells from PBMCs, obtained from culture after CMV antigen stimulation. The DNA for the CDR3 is TGTGCCAGCAGGAAGGGTCCGAACACTGAAGCTTTCTTT. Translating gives CASRKGPNTEAFF.